Listed here is a single T cell receptor (beta chain). Its antigen is unknown. CDR1 SEHNR and CDR2 FQNEAQ come from the germline V gene (reference sequence). After removal of 5 bases from V and 1 base from J, the junction contained 7 bases not matched to a gene. The CDR3 is made up of 17 amino acids. The data stem from a study of cytomegalovirus exposure and HLA in healthy donors. The PCR employed 60 Vbeta primers together with 13 Jbeta primers. Original data processing: Later, 80 million or so unique TCR beta chains were counted in an analysis, and some 9.9 million of them were shared. TCRdb keeps only in-frame clones here, not all; method: immunoSEQ multiplex PCR. The V and J calls and the clone size are those of that table, but D and trimming were determined from the DNA. Of roughly 200,000 clones listed, 65% to 90% are singletons. Findings and limits, study-wide: For cytomegalovirus status, the classifier reportedly gave diagnoses with high specificity and sensitivity.

The material sequenced was PBMCs. The sequence was obtained from a woman between 45 and 65 years old in good health and CMV-seronegative. The genes are TRBV7-9 and TRBJ2-1, with 11 nucleotides matching TRBD2. Here the CDR3 DNA reads TGTGCCAGCAGCCCCCGACTAGCGGGAAAGTCCTACAATGAGCAGTTCTTC. Translating it yields CASSPRLAGKSYNEQFF.